These 23 T cell receptor beta chains share one sample of origin, sequenced in a study of T cell responses to AZD1222 COVID-19 vaccine. TCRdb's table, derived via immunoSEQ multiplex PCR, lists solely in-frame clones and lacks some. The table records more than 85,000 clones, about 89% of them present only once. The starting material was peripheral blood, obtained on day 0 of AZD1222 vaccination. Receptors were obtained from an adult in good health.

The rearrangement uses TRBV6-2 or TRBV6-3 and TRBJ1-2; tentatively, D is TRBD1 (5 bases). Trimming stripped 2 bases from V and 3 bases from J, with 10 bases between. This CDR3 is 14 amino acids long. Germline V gene data show CDR1 as MNHEY and CDR2 as SVGEGT. The CDR3 spells CASSYEGTDYGYTF. The CDR3 DNA reads as TGTGCCAGCAGTTACGAAGGGACGGACTATGGCTACACCTTC.

The chain is built from TRBV5-1 and TRBJ1-3, with unresolved D. The length of the CDR3 is 16 residues. CDR1 is SGHRS, CDR2 YFSETQ, per germline. The V end lost 0 bases, the J end lost 2 bases, and 12 bases lay between the germline ends. In nucleotides, the CDR3 is TGCGCCAGCAGCTTGGCGGGGAGAGGGACTGGAAACACCATATATTTT. It yields the protein CASSLAGRGTGNTIYF.

J is TRBJ1-2 and V is TRBV6-1; D remains unclear. The CDR3 runs to 11 residues. Per the germline V gene, CDR1 is MNHNS and CDR2 is SASEGT. V was clipped by 3 bases and J by 4 bases, with 3 bases between them. The CDR3 region has the DNA TGTGCCAGCAGTGACCGCTATGGCTACACCTTC. Its protein product is CASSDRYGYTF.

Remarks on this clone: This CDR3 is also generated by other DNA sequences in the sample. The chain carries TRBV27 and TRBJ1-2; D is perhaps TRBD1 (5 bases). Germline CDR1 MNHEY, CDR2 SMNVEV (reference sequence). The CDR3 length is 13 residues. Trimming took 6 bases from V and 2 from J, leaving 10 bases between them. The CDR3 nucleotides are TGTGCCAGCAGCCTTCGGGGGAACTATGGCTACACCTTC. It translates to CASSLRGNYGYTF.

The chain uses TRBV1 and TRBJ2-7; the DNA was not used to check the table's D call, TRBD2. TRBV1 is described as a pseudogene. The CDR3 contains 19 residues. CDR3 loop: CTSSLELAGFGGSSYEQYF. DNA of the CDR3: TGCACCAGCAGCCTGGAGCTAGCGGGATTTGGAGGTTCTTCCTACGAGCAGTACTTC.

The V and J genes are TRBV4-1 and TRBJ1-1; 7 nucleotides line up with TRBD1. The ends lost 1 base at V and 7 bases at J; junction bases unmatched: 3. CDR1 is MGHRA, CDR2 YSYEKL, per germline. The CDR3 length is 13 residues. The CDR3 reads CASSQATGFEAFF. Written as DNA, the CDR3 is TGCGCCAGCAGCCAAGCGACAGGGTTTGAAGCTTTCTTT.

This clone was observed once. The J gene is TRBJ1-5, the V gene TRBV6-6; D is uncertain. The CDR3 is 11 residues long. Trimming pared 6 bases from V and 7 bases from J, leaving 7 bases between. The germline V gene has CDR1 MNHNY and CDR2 SVGAGI (reference sequence). As DNA, the CDR3 is TGTGCCAGCAGCCCCTCCCAGCCCCAGCATTTT. Its protein is CASSPSQPQHF.

V and J are TRBV5-4 and TRBJ2-7; tentative D call: TRBD2 (5 bases). Germline V gives CDR1 SGHNT, CDR2 YYREEE (reference sequence). The CDR3 consists of 14 residues. V was cut by 6 bases and J by 3 bases, with 16 bases left in between. The CDR3 loop is CASMDRGSYYEQYF. In nucleotides, the CDR3 is TGTGCCAGCATGGACCGGGGATCTTACTACGAGCAGTACTTC.

This clone appeared once. The V and J genes are TRBV7-6 and TRBJ1-3; D gene uncertain. Germline V gene lookup returns CDR1 SGHVS and CDR2 FNYEAQ. With 1 base removed from V and 0 bases from J, the gap between germline ends came to 7 bases. The CDR3 extends over 15 amino acids. The CDR3 DNA reads as TGTGCCAGCAGCTTAGGACGGAGCTCTGGAAACACCATATATTTT. Its translation is CASSLGRSSGNTIYF.

This clone was seen once. This sequence joins TRBV28 and TRBJ1-1; D remains unclear. Germline values: CDR1 MDHEN, CDR2 SYDVKM. V shed 5 bases and J shed 0 bases, with 13 bases lying between them. This CDR3 has 15 residues. For the CDR3, the DNA is TGTGCCAGCAGTCCCCTCAGGACCGTGAACACTGAAGCTTTCTTT. This translates into CASSPLRTVNTEAFF.

V and J are TRBV5-4 and TRBJ2-4; no definite D call. This CDR3 region has 16 residues. The V and J ends lost 2 bases and 2 bases respectively, with 14 bases between them. Germline V gene sequence: CDR1 SGHNT, CDR2 YYREEE (reference sequence). The CDR3 bases are TGTGCCAGCAGCTTAGGCCAGCGCCTTACCAAAAACATTCAGTACTTC. Translated, it gives CASSLGQRLTKNIQYF.

CDR3 residues: CASSQRTEAFF. The CDR3 nucleotides are TGCGCCAGCAGCCAGCGCACTGAAGCTTTCTTT. This chain joins TRBV4-1 and TRBJ1-1, with D unresolved. Germline V gene sequence: CDR1 MGHRA, CDR2 YSYEKL. The germline V and J ends were trimmed by 3 bases and 4 bases, with 3 bases remaining between them. CDR3 size: 11 residues.

The sample holds one count of this clone. The J gene is TRBJ2-7, the V gene TRBV4-1, with 9 bases identical to TRBD1. V lost 2 bases to trimming and J lost 6 bases; unmatched junction nucleotides: 8. CDR3 size: 15 residues. Germline V lookup: CDR1 MGHRA, CDR2 YSYEKL. The CDR3 is CASSQPGQGRLEQYF. In DNA form, the CDR3 reads TGCGCCAGCAGCCAACCGGGACAGGGCAGGCTCGAGCAGTACTTC.

This chain uses TRBV2 with TRBJ2-2, with 8 bases matching TRBD1. The CDR3 covers 15 residues. The J segment lost 0 bases and the V segment lost 6 bases, leaving 3 bases of the junction unmatched. Germline values: CDR1 SNHLY, CDR2 FYNNEI. For the CDR3, the DNA is TGTGCCAGCAGCGGACAGGGAGCGAACACCGGGGAGCTGTTTTTT. Translation gives CASSGQGANTGELFF. The full variable domain, with the rest looked up from reference TRBV2 and TRBJ2-2, is EPEVTQTPSHQVTQMGQEVILRCVPISNHLYFYWYRQILGQKVEFLVSFYNNEISEKSEIFDDQFSVERPDGSNFTLKIRSTKLEDSAMYFCASSGQGANTGELFFGEGSRLTVL.

The chain employs TRBV27 and TRBJ2-5, with D unresolved. Germline-derived CDR1 and CDR2 are MNHEY and SMNVEV (reference sequence). Trimming stripped 8 bases from V and 5 bases from J, with 18 bases between. The CDR3 spans 14 residues. CDR3 DNA: TGTGCCAGCCGACCCATAGTAGCTTCGGAGACCCAGTACTTC. This codes for CASRPIVASETQYF.

The gene calls are TRBV11-2 and TRBJ2-7; no clear D gene. The germline V gene has CDR1 SGHAT and CDR2 FQNNGV. Trimming left V 2 bases short and J 6 bases short, with 5 bases between. This CDR3 comprises 11 residues. The CDR3 nucleotides are TGTGCCAGCAGCTTAATATCCGAGCAGTACTTC. It is translated as CASSLISEQYF.

The chain has TRBV6-2 or TRBV6-3 and TRBJ1-4; tentatively, D is TRBD1 (6 bases). Germline V gene data show CDR1 as MNHEY and CDR2 as SVGEGT. Trimming took off 5 bases at V and 10 bases at J, with 23 bases between the two ends. This CDR3 region has 16 residues. The CDR3 protein is CASSPGGWDLVGKLFF. The CDR3 nucleotides are TGTGCCAGCAGTCCCGGGGGCTGGGACCTAGTCGGAAAACTGTTTTTT.

V usage is TRBV6-6 and J usage is TRBJ2-7; the D gene is possibly TRBD2 (6 bases). Germline CDR1 reads MNHNY; CDR2 reads SVGAGI (reference sequence). Trimming removed 7 bases from V and 6 bases from J, with 19 bases in between. The CDR3 extends over 14 amino acids. The CDR3 DNA follows: TGTGCCAGCACGGTCCTAGCGACCTCCCCCGAGCAGTACTTC. Translated: CASTVLATSPEQYF.

In the case of this clone: Since no conserved phenylalanine or tryptophan closes the CDR3, a read error is the likely cause. The DNA is omitted, as the CDR3 cannot be located on it reliably, and the CDR3 follows TCRdb's listing. This rearrangement joins TRBV25-1 to TRBJ1-2. The length of the CDR3 is 11 amino acids, counting both ends. The germline gives CDR1 MGHDK, CDR2 SYGVNS. The chain's CDR3 is CASRKSPGIFL.

This clone has only a few counts. V gene TRBV4-1 combines with J gene TRBJ2-6, with 7 positions matching TRBD1. J lost 1 base, V lost 4 bases, and 13 bases had no gene match. CDR3 length equals 19 residues. CDR1 and CDR2 (germline): MGHRA, YSYEKL. The chain's CDR3 is CASSRGQEESFSGANVLTF. DNA of the CDR3: TGCGCCAGCAGCCGTGGACAGGAAGAGTCGTTTTCTGGGGCCAACGTCCTGACTTTC.

The sample holds one count of this clone. CDR3 loop: CASSLGTGGDQPQHF. The CDR3, as DNA: TGTGCCAGCAGCTTAGGGACAGGGGGCGACCAGCCCCAGCATTTT. The V and J genes are TRBV7-9 and TRBJ1-5; 11 bases fit TRBD1. V lost 1 base and J lost 7; bases outside the gene matches: 3. Germline lookup yields CDR1 SEHNR and CDR2 FQNEAQ (reference sequence). CDR3 length equals 15 residues.

J is TRBJ2-1 and V is TRBV12-5; 8 nucleotides agree with TRBD2. Per the germline V gene, CDR1 is LGHNT and CDR2 is FRNRAP. The V gene end was trimmed by 1 base and the J gene end by 7 bases; junction bases not matched to a gene: 6. The CDR3 length is 15 residues. CDR3 nucleotide sequence: TGTGCTAGTGGTTTGGAAGCAGCGGGAGTTAATGAGCAGTTCTTC. This translates into CASGLEAAGVNEQFF. The full variable domain, in which reference TRBV12-5 and TRBJ2-1 provide the parts outside the CDR3, is DARVTQTPRHKVTEMGQEVTMRCQPILGHNTVFWYRQTMMQGLELLAYFRNRAPLDDSGMPKDRFSAEMPDATLATLKIQPSEPRDSAVYFCASGLEAAGVNEQFFGPGTRLTVL.

The rearrangement joins TRBV5-4 to TRBJ1-2; no clear D. Germline V gene lookup returns CDR1 SGHNT and CDR2 YYREEE (reference sequence). Trimming cost V 1 base and J 2 bases, with 6 bases left between them. The CDR3 runs to 13 residues. CDR3 loop: CASSLTENYGYTF. Here the CDR3 DNA reads TGTGCCAGCAGCTTGACAGAAAACTATGGCTACACCTTC.